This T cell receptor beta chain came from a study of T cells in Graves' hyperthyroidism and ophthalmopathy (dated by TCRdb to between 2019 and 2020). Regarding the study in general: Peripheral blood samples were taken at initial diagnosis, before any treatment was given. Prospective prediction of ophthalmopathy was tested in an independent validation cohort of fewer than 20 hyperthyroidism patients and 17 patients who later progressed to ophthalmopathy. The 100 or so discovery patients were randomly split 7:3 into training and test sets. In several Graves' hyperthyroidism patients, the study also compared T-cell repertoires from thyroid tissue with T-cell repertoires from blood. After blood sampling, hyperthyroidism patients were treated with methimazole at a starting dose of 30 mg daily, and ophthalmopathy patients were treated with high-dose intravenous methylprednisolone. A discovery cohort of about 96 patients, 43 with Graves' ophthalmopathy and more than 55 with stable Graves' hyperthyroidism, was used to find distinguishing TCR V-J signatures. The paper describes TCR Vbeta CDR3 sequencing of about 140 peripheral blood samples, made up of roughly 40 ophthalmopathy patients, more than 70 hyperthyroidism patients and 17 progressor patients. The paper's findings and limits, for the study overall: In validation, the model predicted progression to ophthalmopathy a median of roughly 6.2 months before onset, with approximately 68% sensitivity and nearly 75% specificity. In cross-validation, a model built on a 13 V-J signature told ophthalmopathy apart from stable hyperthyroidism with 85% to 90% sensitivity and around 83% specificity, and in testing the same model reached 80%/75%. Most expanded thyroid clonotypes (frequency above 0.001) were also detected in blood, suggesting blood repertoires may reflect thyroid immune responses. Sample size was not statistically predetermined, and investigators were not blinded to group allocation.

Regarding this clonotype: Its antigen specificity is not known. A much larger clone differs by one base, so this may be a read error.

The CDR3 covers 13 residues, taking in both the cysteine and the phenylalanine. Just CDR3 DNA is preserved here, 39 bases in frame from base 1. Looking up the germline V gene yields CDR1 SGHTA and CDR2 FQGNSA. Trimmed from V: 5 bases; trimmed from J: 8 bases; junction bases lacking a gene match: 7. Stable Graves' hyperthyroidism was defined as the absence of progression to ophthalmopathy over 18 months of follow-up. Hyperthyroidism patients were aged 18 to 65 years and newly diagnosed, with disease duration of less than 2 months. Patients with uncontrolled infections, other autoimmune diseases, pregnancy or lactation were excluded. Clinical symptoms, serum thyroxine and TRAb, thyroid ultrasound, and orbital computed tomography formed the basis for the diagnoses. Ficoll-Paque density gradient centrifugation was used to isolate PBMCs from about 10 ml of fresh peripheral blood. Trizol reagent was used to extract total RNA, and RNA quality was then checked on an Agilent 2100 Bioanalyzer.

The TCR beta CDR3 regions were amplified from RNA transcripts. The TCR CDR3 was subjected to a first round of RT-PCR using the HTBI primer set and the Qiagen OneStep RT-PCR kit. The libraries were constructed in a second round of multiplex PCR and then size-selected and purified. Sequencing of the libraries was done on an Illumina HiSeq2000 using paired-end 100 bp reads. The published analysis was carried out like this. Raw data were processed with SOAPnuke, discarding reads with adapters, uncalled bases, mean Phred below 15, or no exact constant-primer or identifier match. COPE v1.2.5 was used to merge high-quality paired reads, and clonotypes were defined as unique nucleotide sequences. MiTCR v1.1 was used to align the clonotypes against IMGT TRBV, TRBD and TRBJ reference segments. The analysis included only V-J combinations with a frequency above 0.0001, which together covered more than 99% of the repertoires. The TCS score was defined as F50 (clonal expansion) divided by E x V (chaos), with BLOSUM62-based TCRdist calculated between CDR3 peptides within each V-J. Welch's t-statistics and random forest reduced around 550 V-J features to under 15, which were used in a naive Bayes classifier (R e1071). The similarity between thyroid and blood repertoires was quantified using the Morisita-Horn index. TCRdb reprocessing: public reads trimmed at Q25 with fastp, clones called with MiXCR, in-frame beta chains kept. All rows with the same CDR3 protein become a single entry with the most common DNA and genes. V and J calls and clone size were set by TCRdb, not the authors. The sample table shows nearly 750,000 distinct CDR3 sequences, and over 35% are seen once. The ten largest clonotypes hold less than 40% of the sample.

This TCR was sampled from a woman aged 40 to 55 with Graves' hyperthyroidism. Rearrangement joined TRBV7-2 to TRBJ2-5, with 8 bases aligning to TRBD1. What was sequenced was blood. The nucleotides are TGTGCCAGCAGCCTGACAGGGGCGGGCACCCAGTACTTC. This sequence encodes CASSLTGAGTQYF.